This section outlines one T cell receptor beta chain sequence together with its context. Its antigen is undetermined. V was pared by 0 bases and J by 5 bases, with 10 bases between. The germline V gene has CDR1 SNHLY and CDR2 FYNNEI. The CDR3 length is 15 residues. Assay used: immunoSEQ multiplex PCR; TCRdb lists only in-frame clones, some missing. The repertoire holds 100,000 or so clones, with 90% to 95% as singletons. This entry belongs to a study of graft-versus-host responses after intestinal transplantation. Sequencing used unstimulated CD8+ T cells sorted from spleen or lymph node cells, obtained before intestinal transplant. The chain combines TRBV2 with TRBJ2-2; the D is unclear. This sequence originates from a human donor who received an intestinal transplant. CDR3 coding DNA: TGTGCCAGCAGTGAAGCGGGTCCGAGGACCGGGGAGCTGTTTTTT. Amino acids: CASSEAGPRTGELFF.